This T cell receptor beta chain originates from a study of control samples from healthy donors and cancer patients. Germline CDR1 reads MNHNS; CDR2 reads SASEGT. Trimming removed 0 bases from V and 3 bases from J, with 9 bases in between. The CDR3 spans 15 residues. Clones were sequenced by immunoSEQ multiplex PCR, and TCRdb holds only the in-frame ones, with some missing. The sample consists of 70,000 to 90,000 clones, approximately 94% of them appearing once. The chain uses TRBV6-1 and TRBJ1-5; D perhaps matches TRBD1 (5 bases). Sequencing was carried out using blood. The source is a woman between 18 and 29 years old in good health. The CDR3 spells CASSEAGGVNQPQHF. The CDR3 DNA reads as TGTGCCAGCAGTGAAGCCGGGGGGGTCAATCAGCCCCAGCATTTT.